One sample yielded the 30 T cell receptor beta chains listed below, sequenced in a study of CXCR3-negative and CXCR3-positive naive CD8 T cells. Preparation of TRB cDNA libraries relied on 5' RACE carrying UMI labels. TCRdb re-called the 5' RACE reads and catalogs CDR3 proteins one per entry, DNA excluded. Found here are some 100,000 distinct CDR3 sequences; the top ten clones hold 0.36%. The antigens for these receptors are not known. Notes on the study in general: CXCR3-positive naive cells carried more hydrophobic TRB CDR3s than CXCR3-negative naive cells did.

Input material: naive CXCR3+ CD8+ T cells from blood. Subset meaning: CD45RO-CCR7+CD27+CD95- naive CD8+ T cells expressing CXCR3 (TNR3+). The source is a human donor in good health. Some clones in this sample may be carry-over from other donors' samples.

The V gene is TRBV7-3, the J gene TRBJ2-5; absent DNA, TCRdb's TRBD2 call cannot be checked. The germline CDR1 and CDR2 sequences are SGHTA and FQGTGA. CDR3 size: 14 residues. This CDR3 is CASSRLAGEETQYF.

V is TRBV5-1 and J is TRBJ2-1; lacking DNA, the TRBD2 call made by TCRdb goes unchecked. The CDR3 sequence is 16 residues long. Looked up from germline, CDR1 is SGHRS and CDR2 is YFSETQ. The CDR3 protein is CASSIPRLAGENEQFF. Filled out from reference TRBV5-1 and TRBJ2-1, the complete variable domain reads KAGVTQTPRYLIKTRGQQVTLSCSPISGHRSVSWYQQTPGQGLQFLFEYFSETQRNKGNFPGRFSGRQFSNSRSEMNVSTLELGDSALYLCASSIPRLAGENEQFFGPGTRLTVL.

This chain links TRBV4-2 with TRBJ1-6; the D call from TCRdb, TRBD1, cannot be confirmed without DNA. CDR3 length: 14 residues. Germline CDR1 is LGHNA and CDR2 is YNFKEQ. CDR3 sequence: CASSPGQANSPLHF.

The rearrangement uses TRBV28 and TRBJ2-6. CDR1 and CDR2 from the germline V gene are MDHEN and SYDVKM. The CDR3 contains 13 residues. CDR3: CASRPSGANVLTF.

The chain combines TRBV20-1 with TRBJ2-7; TCRdb reports TRBD2, a call that lacks DNA to check it against. Germline CDR1 DFQATT, CDR2 SNEGSKA (reference sequence). The CDR3 length is 15 residues. The CDR3 sequence: CSARALGGGSYEQYF.

The gene calls are TRBV12-3 or TRBV12-4 and TRBJ2-5; TCRdb reports TRBD2, a call that lacks DNA to check it against. The length of the CDR3 is 15 residues. The CDR3 here is CASREPGRAGETQYF.

The rearrangement uses TRBV7-8 and TRBJ2-7. The length of the CDR3 is 16 residues. In germline, CDR1 is SGHVS, CDR2 FQNEAQ. The CDR3 is CASSSIPWEYSYEQYF.

The CDR3 loop is CASNPTHLNSPLHF. This chain connects TRBV28 to TRBJ1-6. The CDR3 runs to 14 residues. Per the germline V gene, CDR1 is MDHEN and CDR2 is SYDVKM.

CDR3 sequence reads: CASSSGQGYPQYF. The chain links TRBV27 to TRBJ2-7; with no DNA, the TCRdb D assignment of TRBD1 cannot be verified. The CDR3 runs 13 residues. CDR1 is MNHEY and CDR2 is SMNVEV in the germline V gene (reference sequence).

This chain joins TRBV5-1 and TRBJ2-7; without DNA, the TCRdb call of TRBD1 cannot be checked. Per the germline V gene, CDR1 is SGHRS and CDR2 is YFSETQ. CDR3 size: 13 residues. Here the CDR3 reads CASSLVGTGEQYF.

The V call is TRBV5-6, the J call TRBJ2-1; TCRdb's assignment of TRBD2 cannot be checked, as there is no DNA. The CDR3 contains 16 residues. Looked up from germline, CDR1 is SGHDT and CDR2 is YYEEEE. The CDR3 spells CASSLGTSGARGEQFF.

The J gene is TRBJ2-2, the V gene TRBV6-5; the TRBD2 assignment by TCRdb is unverifiable without DNA. The CDR3 contains 14 residues. In germline, CDR1 is MNHEY, CDR2 SVGAGI. CDR3 amino acids: CASNSGSNTGEPFF.

This rearrangement joins TRBV5-6 to TRBJ2-5; absent DNA, TCRdb's TRBD2 call cannot be checked. Germline CDR1 and CDR2: SGHDT and YYEEEE. The CDR3 runs 12 residues. This CDR3 is CASSLGEETQYF.

J is TRBJ2-3 and V is TRBV28; the D gene TCRdb calls, TRBD2, cannot be checked with no DNA. Germline V gives CDR1 MDHEN, CDR2 SYDVKM. CDR3 length: 15 residues. The CDR3 sequence: CASSSGTSVADTQYF. Combining the CDR3 with reference TRBV28 and TRBJ2-3 gives the whole variable domain DVKVTQSSRYLVKRTGEKVFLECVQDMDHENMFWYRQDPGLGLRLIYFSYDVKMKEKGDIPEGYSVSREKKERFSLILESASTNQTSMYLCASSSGTSVADTQYFGPGTRLTVL.

V and J are TRBV4-1 and TRBJ2-4; TCRdb's assignment of TRBD1 cannot be checked, as there is no DNA. From germline, CDR1 is MGHRA and CDR2 YSYEKL. The CDR3 has 15 amino acids. The CDR3: CASSQGDRVENIQYF.

The J gene is TRBJ2-7, the V gene TRBV12-3 or TRBV12-4; TCRdb picks TRBD1, but there is no DNA to check that call. CDR3 length: 11 amino acids. The chain's CDR3 is CASGQGDEQYF.

This rearrangement joins TRBV28 to TRBJ2-2. The CDR3 loop spans 15 amino acids. Germline loops: CDR1 MDHEN, CDR2 SYDVKM. Here the CDR3 reads CASSFASWNTGELFF.

This chain joins TRBV28 and TRBJ2-1; TCRdb names TRBD2, which stays unverified in the absence of DNA. The CDR3 consists of 17 residues. Germline values: CDR1 MDHEN, CDR2 SYDVKM. CDR3 sequence: CASSLGGLAGGPHPQFF.

The chain uses TRBV2 and TRBJ2-5; as DNA is missing, the TRBD1 call by TCRdb cannot be tested. The CDR3 has 12 residues. Germline V CDR1 and CDR2: SNHLY, FYNNEI. CDR3 protein: CASGNREETQYF.

Here the CDR3 reads CASSWSGSRAFKRPQHF. The genes are TRBV7-2 and TRBJ1-5; as DNA is missing, the TRBD1 call by TCRdb cannot be tested. Germline lookup yields CDR1 SGHTA and CDR2 FQGNSA. The CDR3 has 17 amino acids.

This chain connects TRBV7-9 to TRBJ2-7; TCRdb names TRBD2, which stays unverified in the absence of DNA. Germline values: CDR1 SEHNR, CDR2 FQNEAQ (reference sequence). The CDR3 totals 13 residues. The CDR3 region is CASSPIVVDEQYF.

The rearrangement joins TRBV5-5 to TRBJ1-1. The V gene's germline CDR1 is SGHKS and CDR2 YYEKEE (reference sequence). CDR3 length equals 15 residues. CDR3 loop: CASSLSWGGNTEAFF.

The rearrangement joins TRBV29-1 to TRBJ2-1; checking the TCRdb D call of TRBD2 is not possible without DNA. Per germline, CDR1 SQVTM and CDR2 ANQGSEA. The CDR3 contains 13 residues. CDR3 sequence: CSVLRGGGNEQFF.

The chain's CDR3 is CASSGTSRGESENTEAFF. The chain combines TRBV7-9 with TRBJ1-1; TCRdb indicates TRBD1, and absent DNA this call remains unverified. The CDR3 contains 18 residues. CDR1 is SEHNR, CDR2 FQNEAQ, per germline (reference sequence).

The J gene is TRBJ2-2, the V gene TRBV20-1. Germline CDR1 is DFQATT and CDR2 is SNEGSKA (reference sequence). The CDR3 runs to 16 residues. The CDR3 is CSAREPETANTGELFF.

The chain employs TRBV6-2 or TRBV6-3 and TRBJ2-7. Looked up from germline, CDR1 is MNHEY and CDR2 is SVGEGT. CDR3 length: 13 amino acids. The CDR3 protein is CASSYWASYEQYF.

The chain uses TRBV29-1 and TRBJ2-1; there is no DNA to check the TCRdb D call of TRBD1. The germline V gene has CDR1 SQVTM and CDR2 ANQGSEA. The CDR3 spans 15 residues. The CDR3 spells CSVENIVGPHNEQFF.

The chain couples TRBV18 to TRBJ2-1. The CDR3 is 13 residues long. Germline CDR1 and CDR2: KGHSH and LQKENI. This CDR3 is CASSWTADNEQFF.

The CDR3 is CASSYPGLAALGDTQYF. The J gene is TRBJ2-3, the V gene TRBV28; TCRdb returns TRBD2, unconfirmable since there is no DNA. Germline V gene sequence: CDR1 MDHEN, CDR2 SYDVKM. The CDR3 consists of 17 residues.

This sequence joins TRBV7-9 and TRBJ1-1. Germline V lookup: CDR1 SEHNR, CDR2 FQNEAQ (reference sequence). This CDR3 is built from 13 residues. The CDR3 region is CASSLPQNTEAFF.